This passage covers 25 T cell receptor beta chains from one sample sequenced in a study of technical replicates of blood from a few donors. The repertoire was sequenced with immunoSEQ multiplex PCR; TCRdb's copy has only in-frame clones and lacks some. The sample carries under 95,000 clones, 95% to 98% recorded once. Input material: T cells isolated from PBMCs. The receptors shown here come from a human donor in good health.

The chain's CDR3 is CASKDGTYTDTQYF. The CDR3 nucleotides read TGTGCCAGTAAAGACGGGACATACACAGATACGCAGTATTTT. The gene calls are TRBV18 and TRBJ2-3; TRBD1 might be the D (6 bases). The length of the CDR3 is 14 residues. The germline CDR1 and CDR2 sequences are KGHSH and LQKENI. Trimming shortened V by 9 bases and J by 2 bases, and 15 bases separated the two germline ends. The complete variable domain, with remaining parts taken from reference TRBV18 and TRBJ2-3, reads NAGVMQNPRHLVRRRGQEARLRCSPMKGHSHVYWYRQLPEEGLKFMVYLQKENIIDESGMPKERFSAEFPKEGPSILRIQQVVRGDSAAYFCASKDGTYTDTQYFGPGTRLTVL.

The V and J genes are TRBV5-1 and TRBJ2-3; 8 bases map to TRBD2. V gave up 0 bases and J gave up 2 bases; unmatched junction bases: 5. In germline, CDR1 is SGHRS, CDR2 YFSETQ. This CDR3 is built from 16 residues. The CDR3 is CASSLGTGGSTDTQYF. The CDR3 DNA is TGCGCCAGCAGCTTGGGCACGGGAGGGTCCACAGATACGCAGTATTTT.

The chain couples TRBV18 to TRBJ2-3, with TRBD1 identical over 9 bases. Trimming removed 3 bases from V and 1 base from J; junction bases left unmatched: 11. CDR3 length: 18 residues. The germline CDR1 and CDR2 sequences are KGHSH and LQKENI. CDR3 bases: TGTGCCAGCTCACCGCAGAATTGGTGGGACAGGGGCACAGATACGCAGTATTTT. This gives the protein CASSPQNWWDRGTDTQYF. Based on the CDR3 plus reference TRBV18 and TRBJ2-3, the full variable domain is NAGVMQNPRHLVRRRGQEARLRCSPMKGHSHVYWYRQLPEEGLKFMVYLQKENIIDESGMPKERFSAEFPKEGPSILRIQQVVRGDSAAYFCASSPQNWWDRGTDTQYFGPGTRLTVL.

V usage is TRBV7-8 and J usage is TRBJ2-5; TRBD2 agrees at 12 bases. CDR3 length equals 16 residues. V lost 4 bases and J lost 1; bases outside the gene matches: 4. Germline CDR1 SGHVS, CDR2 FQNEAQ. The CDR3 nucleotides are TGTGCCAGCAGCTCCCTAGCGGGGGGGCCCCAAGAGACCCAGTACTTC. Its protein is CASSSLAGGPQETQYF.

This sequence joins TRBV5-5 and TRBJ1-1, with no clear D. CDR3 length: 15 residues. In germline, CDR1 is SGHKS, CDR2 YYEKEE (reference sequence). V shed 2 bases and J shed 1 base, with 12 bases lying between them. The CDR3 loop reads CASSLQEGRNTEAFF. CDR3 coding DNA: TGTGCCAGCAGCTTACAAGAAGGGAGGAACACTGAAGCTTTCTTT.

The V gene is TRBV27, the J gene TRBJ2-1, with a tentative D call TRBD2 (5 bases). The CDR3 has 14 amino acids. The V gene's germline CDR1 is MNHEY and CDR2 SMNVEV (reference sequence). V was pared by 7 bases and J by 7 bases, with 17 bases between. The CDR3 DNA is TGTGCCAGCAAAGGGCGACGGGAAGGGAATGAGCAGTTCTTC. This encodes CASKGRREGNEQFF.

The chain links TRBV19 to TRBJ2-7, with 10 bases aligning to TRBD2. This CDR3 has 15 amino acids. V shed 3 bases and J 2 bases; nucleotides not matched to a gene: 4. The germline V gene has CDR1 LNHDA and CDR2 SQIVND (reference sequence). Here the CDR3 DNA reads TGTGCCAGTAGTATCTTAGCGGGGGGCGCCTACGAGCAGTACTTC. Amino acid sequence: CASSILAGGAYEQYF.

The rearrangement links TRBV14 to TRBJ1-4, with unresolved D. Germline V gene data show CDR1 as SGHDN and CDR2 as FVKESK. The V gene lost 1 base and the J gene lost 10 bases, with 13 bases spanning the gap. The CDR3 length is 14 residues. CDR3 residues: CASSQASGQRKLFF. The CDR3 coding sequence is TGTGCCAGCAGCCAAGCCTCGGGTCAAAGAAAACTGTTTTTT.

V is TRBV6-1 and J is TRBJ2-7, with 12 nucleotides matching TRBD1. The CDR3 runs 14 residues. The ends lost 3 bases at V and 5 bases at J; junction bases unmatched: 2. The V gene's germline CDR1 is MNHNS and CDR2 SASEGT. The CDR3 sequence is CASSDGTGGDEQYF. In DNA, the CDR3 is TGTGCCAGCAGTGACGGGACAGGGGGCGACGAGCAGTACTTC.

This chain uses TRBV7-2 with TRBJ2-3; 8 bases agree with TRBD1. Germline values: CDR1 SGHTA, CDR2 FQGNSA. This CDR3 spans 14 amino acids. V lost 8 bases to trimming and J lost 0 bases; unmatched junction nucleotides: 4. DNA for the CDR3: TGTGCCAGCGGACAGGGACGGAGCACAGATACGCAGTATTTT. This encodes CASGQGRSTDTQYF.

This chain uses TRBV4-2 with TRBJ2-4; 12 bases match TRBD2. Germline CDR1 and CDR2: LGHNA and YNFKEQ. Trimming removed 3 bases from V and 6 bases from J; junction bases left unmatched: 12. This CDR3 is built from 18 residues. The CDR3 sequence: CASSQTALAGGFGNIQYF. DNA for the CDR3: TGTGCCAGCAGCCAGACCGCACTAGCGGGAGGATTTGGAAACATTCAGTACTTC.

This rearrangement joins TRBV5-4 to TRBJ2-7; tentatively, D is TRBD2 (5 bases). Germline V gene lookup returns CDR1 SGHNT and CDR2 YYREEE (reference sequence). This CDR3 is built from 16 residues. V dropped 0 bases and J dropped 3 bases, with 16 bases sitting between them. This CDR3 is CASSLVALGAGYEQYF. DNA for the CDR3: TGTGCCAGCAGCTTGGTGGCGTTGGGAGCAGGCTACGAGCAGTACTTC.

CDR3 sequence: CASSLRAGPGNTIYF. The CDR3 DNA is TGCGCCAGCAGCTTGAGGGCGGGGCCGGGAAACACCATATATTTT. V usage is TRBV5-1 and J usage is TRBJ1-3; the D gene is possibly TRBD1 (5 bases). Trimming removed 1 base from V and 4 bases from J, with 12 bases in between. This CDR3 has 15 amino acids. Looked up from germline, CDR1 is SGHRS and CDR2 is YFSETQ.

The chain employs TRBV7-2 and TRBJ2-7, with unresolved D. The CDR3 sequence is 13 residues long. V lost 1 base and J 3 bases, leaving 7 bases between the germline ends. The germline CDR1 and CDR2 sequences are SGHTA and FQGNSA. CDR3 nucleotide sequence: TGTGCCAGCAGCTTAGAACTATTCTACGAGCAGTACTTC. Translating it yields CASSLELFYEQYF.

This rearrangement joins TRBV19 to TRBJ1-1; TRBD1 matches at 7 bases. The CDR3 is 14 amino acids. Trimming cost V 3 bases and J 6 bases; bases outside gene matches: 7. Germline values: CDR1 LNHDA, CDR2 SQIVND (reference sequence). CDR3 in DNA: TGTGCCAGTAGTATTTCCCCTAGGGGGCCTGAAGCTTTCTTT. Residues: CASSISPRGPEAFF.

J is TRBJ2-2 and V is TRBV25-1; D gene unclear. Germline V CDR1 and CDR2: MGHDK, SYGVNS. This CDR3 is 13 amino acids long. V lost 5 bases and J 6 bases, leaving 10 bases between the germline ends. CDR3 in DNA: TGTGCCAGCAGTTACAGACATGCCGGGGAGCTGTTTTTT. This sequence encodes CASSYRHAGELFF.

This chain joins TRBV6-5 and TRBJ1-2, with no clear D. Trimming took off 0 bases at V and 8 bases at J, with 10 bases between the two ends. CDR1 and CDR2 from the germline V gene are MNHEY and SVGAGI. The CDR3 is 13 residues long. CDR3 residues: CASSYSTVRGYTF. The CDR3, as DNA: TGTGCCAGCAGTTACTCAACCGTGCGCGGCTACACCTTC.

The CDR3 loop is CAISLGGSSYEQYF. CDR3 sequence (DNA): TGTGCCATCAGTTTGGGGGGAAGCTCCTACGAGCAGTACTTC. The chain employs TRBV10-3 and TRBJ2-7, with a tentative D call TRBD2 (6 bases). The CDR3 loop spans 14 amino acids. CDR1 and CDR2 from the germline V gene are ENHRY and SYGVKD. The V end was cut by 5 bases, the J end by 0 bases, with 11 bases between.

The chain recombines TRBV6-6 with TRBJ1-1; 7 bases align to TRBD1. In germline, CDR1 is MNHNY, CDR2 SVGAGI (reference sequence). V was pared by 6 bases and J by 0 bases, with 4 bases of the junction left unmatched. This CDR3 comprises 14 residues. CDR3 protein: CASSEGQLNTEAFF. In DNA, the CDR3 is TGTGCCAGCAGCGAGGGACAGCTGAACACTGAAGCTTTCTTT.

The chain is built from TRBV5-1 and TRBJ2-3; TRBD2 matches at 15 bases. This CDR3 is 17 amino acids long. CDR1 is SGHRS, CDR2 YFSETQ, per germline. The V and J ends lost 4 bases and 4 bases, in that order; junction bases with no gene match: 7. CDR3 coding DNA: TGCGCCAGCAGCCGTGGACTAGCGGGGGGGCTGGCAGATACGCAGTATTTT. This encodes CASSRGLAGGLADTQYF.

V and J are TRBV7-9 and TRBJ2-1; a possible D gene is TRBD2 (6 bases). CDR1 and CDR2 from the germline V gene are SEHNR and FQNEAQ (reference sequence). V gave up 2 bases and J gave up 2 bases, with 10 bases separating them. The CDR3 runs to 15 residues. The CDR3 DNA sequence: TGTGCCAGCAGCTTACTAGCGCATGCCTACAATGAGCAGTTCTTC. The encoded protein is CASSLLAHAYNEQFF.

This chain connects TRBV7-9 to TRBJ1-1; 9 nucleotides agree with TRBD1. The CDR3 length is 15 residues. V dropped 5 bases and J dropped 1; count of bases not matched to a gene: 5. The germline gives CDR1 SEHNR, CDR2 FQNEAQ (reference sequence). CDR3 sequence (DNA): TGTGCCAGCAGCCCGGGACAGGGCCCGAACACTGAAGCTTTCTTT. Translation: CASSPGQGPNTEAFF. The variable domain in full, with the rest retrieved from reference TRBV7-9 and TRBJ1-1, is DTGVSQNPRHKITKRGQNVTFRCDPISEHNRLYWYRQTLGQGPEFLTYFQNEAQLEKSRLLSDRFSAERPKGSFSTLEIQRTEQGDSAMYLCASSPGQGPNTEAFFGQGTRLTVV.

This chain uses TRBV21-1 with TRBJ2-3; the DNA was not used to check the table's D call, TRBD1. TRBV21-1 has pseudogene status. The CDR3 runs to 15 residues. The CDR3 spells CASSTKLLHTDTQYF. Here the CDR3 DNA reads TGTGCCAGCAGCACCAAATTATTACACACAGATACGCAGTATTTT.

The sample holds one count of this clone. CDR3 nucleotide sequence: TGTGCCAGCAGCTTAGAAGTCTGGACAGGTATTAGGGCGAACTATGGCTACACCTTC. Its protein is CASSLEVWTGIRANYGYTF. This chain uses TRBV7-9 with TRBJ1-2, with TRBD1 identical over 7 bases. Germline CDR1 is SEHNR and CDR2 is FQNEAQ (reference sequence). V gave up 1 base and J gave up 2 bases; unmatched junction bases: 16. This CDR3 contains 19 residues.

V and J are TRBV4-1 and TRBJ2-3; no firm D call. Deletions cut 2 bases from V and 1 base from J, with 19 bases between. Germline V gives CDR1 MGHRA, CDR2 YSYEKL. The CDR3 contains 18 residues. Written as DNA, the CDR3 is TGCGCCAGCAGCCAAAAGATTAGCTCAGCCTGGGGCACAGATACGCAGTATTTT. This sequence encodes CASSQKISSAWGTDTQYF.